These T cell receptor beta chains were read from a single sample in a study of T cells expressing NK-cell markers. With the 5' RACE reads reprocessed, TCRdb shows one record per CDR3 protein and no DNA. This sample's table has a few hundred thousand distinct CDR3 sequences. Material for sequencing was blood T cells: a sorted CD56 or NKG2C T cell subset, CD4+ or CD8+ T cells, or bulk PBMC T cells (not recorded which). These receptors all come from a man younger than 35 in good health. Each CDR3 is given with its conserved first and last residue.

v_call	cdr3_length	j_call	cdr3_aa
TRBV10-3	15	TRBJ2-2	CATGLGTANTGELFF
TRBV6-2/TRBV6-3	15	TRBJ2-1	CASSYSPSSRDEQFF
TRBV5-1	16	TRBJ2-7	CASRQQVSGHTTGQYF
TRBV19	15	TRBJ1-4	CASSITQKGIEKLFF
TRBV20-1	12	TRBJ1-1	CSGDLMNTEAFF
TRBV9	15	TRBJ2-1	CASSARQGILDEQFF
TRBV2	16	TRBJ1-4	CASSPPPGQPNEKLFF
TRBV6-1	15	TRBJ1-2	CASRQGGPSGYGYTF
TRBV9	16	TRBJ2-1	CASSRTPSDSYNEQFF
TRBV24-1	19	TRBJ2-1	CATSDRWGTNKQTYNEQFF
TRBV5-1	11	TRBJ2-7	CASSSAEEQYF
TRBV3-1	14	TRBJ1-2	CASSQVIGPGGYTF
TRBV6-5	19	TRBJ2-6	CASSYSWGQGGAGANVLTF
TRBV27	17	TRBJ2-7	CASSPPRGTAGSYEQYF
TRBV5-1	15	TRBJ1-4	CASRSREAGDEKLFF
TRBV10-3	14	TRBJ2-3	CAISEGLNTDTQYF
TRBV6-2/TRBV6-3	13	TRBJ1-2	CASSRAGGNGYTF
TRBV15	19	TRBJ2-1	CATSIRPSSGGHVGNEQFF
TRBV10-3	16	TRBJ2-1	CAISALAGVTSNEQFF
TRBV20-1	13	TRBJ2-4	CSARRLAENIQYF
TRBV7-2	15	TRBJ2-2	CASSPILTSAGELFF
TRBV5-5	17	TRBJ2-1	CASSLAGLRDYYNEQFF
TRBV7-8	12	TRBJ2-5	CASNDRSETQYF
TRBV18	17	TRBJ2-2	CASSPPFQGFLAGELFF
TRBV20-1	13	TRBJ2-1	CSAFRDDYNEQFF
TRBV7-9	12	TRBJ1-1	CASSRQETEAFF
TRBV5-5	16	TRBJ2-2	CASSLGQFANTGELFF
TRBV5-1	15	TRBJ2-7	CASSGGQGSSYEQYF
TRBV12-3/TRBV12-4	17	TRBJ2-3	CASSFSPRVRDTDTQYF
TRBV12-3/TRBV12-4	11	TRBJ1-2	CASWKDYGYTF